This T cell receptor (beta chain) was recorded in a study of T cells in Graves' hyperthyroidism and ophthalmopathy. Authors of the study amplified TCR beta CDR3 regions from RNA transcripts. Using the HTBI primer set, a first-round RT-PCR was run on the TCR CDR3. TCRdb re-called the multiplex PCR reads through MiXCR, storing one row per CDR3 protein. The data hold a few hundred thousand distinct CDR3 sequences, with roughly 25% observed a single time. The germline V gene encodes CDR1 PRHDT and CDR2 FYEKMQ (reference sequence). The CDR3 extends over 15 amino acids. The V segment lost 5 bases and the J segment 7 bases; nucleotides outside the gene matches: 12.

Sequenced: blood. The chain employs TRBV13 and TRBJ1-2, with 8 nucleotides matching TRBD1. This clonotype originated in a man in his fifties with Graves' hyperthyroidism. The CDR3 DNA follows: TGTGCCAGCAGCCCTAGTCCACAGGGGGTTATTGGCTACACCTTC. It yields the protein CASSPSPQGVIGYTF.